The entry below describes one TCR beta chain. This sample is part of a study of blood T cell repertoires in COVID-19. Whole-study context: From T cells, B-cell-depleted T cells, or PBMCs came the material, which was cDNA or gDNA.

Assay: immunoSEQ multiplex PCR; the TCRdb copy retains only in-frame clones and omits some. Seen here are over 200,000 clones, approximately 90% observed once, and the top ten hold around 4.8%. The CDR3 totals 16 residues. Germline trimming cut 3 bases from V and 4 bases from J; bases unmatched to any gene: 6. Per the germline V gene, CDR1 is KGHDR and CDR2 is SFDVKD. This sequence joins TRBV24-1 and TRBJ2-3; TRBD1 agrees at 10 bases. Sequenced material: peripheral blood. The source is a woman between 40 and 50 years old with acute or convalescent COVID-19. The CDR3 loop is CATSDPAGQGADTQYF. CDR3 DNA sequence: TGTGCCACCAGTGATCCCGCCGGACAGGGGGCAGATACGCAGTATTTT.